These 15 T cell receptor beta chains share one sample of origin, sequenced in a study of blood T cell repertoires in COVID-19. Using immunoSEQ multiplex PCR, the repertoire was profiled, and TCRdb retains in-frame clones only, with some absent. The sample has 95,000 to 150,000 clones, more than 80% seen once. The sample taken for sequencing was peripheral blood. The receptors originated from a man in his forties or fifties with acute or convalescent COVID-19.

In its sample, this clone was seen once. This sequence joins TRBV19 and TRBJ2-1; perhaps TRBD1 as D (5 bases). Germline loops: CDR1 LNHDA, CDR2 SQIVND (reference sequence). The ends were cut back, 3 bases at V and 2 bases at J, with 11 bases in the middle. CDR3 length: 15 amino acids. The CDR3 DNA reads as TGTGCCAGTAGTATTGAAGCGACAGCCTACAATGAGCAGTTCTTC. Encoded protein: CASSIEATAYNEQFF.

This rearrangement joins TRBV29-1 to TRBJ1-2; D is perhaps TRBD1 (5 bases). The CDR3 totals 16 residues. Looked up from germline, CDR1 is SQVTM and CDR2 is ANQGSEA. Trimming took 3 bases from V and 5 from J, leaving 22 bases between them. For the CDR3, the DNA is TGCAGCGTTGACTTTGCCCCAGGGACGGCGGGATATGGCTACACCTTC. Encoded protein: CSVDFAPGTAGYGYTF.

The CDR3: CATSDFQGAKAFF. Written as DNA, the CDR3 is TGTGCCACCAGTGATTTTCAGGGGGCTAAAGCTTTCTTT. The chain joins TRBV24-1 to TRBJ1-1; 8 bases fit TRBD1. Per the germline V gene, CDR1 is KGHDR and CDR2 is SFDVKD. This CDR3 region has 13 residues. V dropped 1 base and J dropped 9; count of bases not matched to a gene: 3.

The genes are TRBV2 and TRBJ1-2; no clear D gene. The CDR3 runs to 11 residues. Looked up from germline, CDR1 is SNHLY and CDR2 is FYNNEI. V was trimmed by 6 bases and J by 4 bases, leaving 6 bases between them. CDR3 bases: TGTGCCAGCAGGACTGCCTATGGCTACACCTTC. It codes for CASRTAYGYTF.

CDR3 loop: CASSQDRGLAGGPGDTQYF. In DNA, the CDR3 is TGTGCCAGCAGCCAAGATCGGGGACTAGCGGGGGGGCCGGGAGATACGCAGTATTTT. This rearrangement joins TRBV3-1 (or the pseudogene TRBV3-2) to TRBJ2-3; TRBD2 aligns across 16 bases. Germline V gene sequence: CDR1 LGHDT, CDR2 YNNKEL (reference sequence). The CDR3 runs to 19 residues. J gave up 5 bases and V 0 bases, and 8 bases lay outside the gene matches.

CDR3 sequence reads: CASSFTRPGLAADTQYF. The CDR3 DNA sequence: TGTGCCAGCAGCTTCACCCGACCGGGACTAGCTGCAGATACGCAGTATTTT. The chain recombines TRBV11-2 with TRBJ2-3; 9 bases agree with TRBD2. Germline V gene data show CDR1 as SGHAT and CDR2 as FQNNGV. V was pared by 3 bases and J by 4 bases, with 11 bases of the junction left unmatched. The CDR3 loop spans 17 amino acids.

V and J are TRBV19 and TRBJ1-2, with D unresolved. The CDR3 is 11 amino acids. Trimming shortened V by 7 bases and J by 3 bases, and 6 bases separated the two germline ends. In germline, CDR1 is LNHDA, CDR2 SQIVND (reference sequence). CDR3 region: CASTRDYGYTF. In DNA form, the CDR3 reads TGTGCCAGTACACGGGACTATGGCTACACCTTC.

This clone occurred once. The chain links TRBV16 to TRBJ1-5; 7 nucleotides agree with TRBD1. There are 16 residues in the CDR3. J was trimmed by 9 bases and V by 0 bases; bases with no gene match: 11. Per germline, CDR1 KGHSY and CDR2 FQNENV. The CDR3 DNA sequence: TGTGCCAGCAGCCAATCGGCGGACAGGTGGGCTTGGCCCCAGCATTTT. Translation: CASSQSADRWAWPQHF.

The rearrangement joins TRBV6-5 to TRBJ1-4; D is unclear. CDR1 MNHEY and CDR2 SVGAGI come from the germline V gene. The CDR3 totals 15 residues. V was cut by 0 bases and J by 5 bases, with 10 bases left in between. The CDR3 DNA reads as TGTGCCAGCAGTTACTCGAGGCAGTCAAATGAAAAACTGTTTTTT. Protein sequence: CASSYSRQSNEKLFF.

Only one count was recorded for this clone. V and J are TRBV25-1 and TRBJ1-5; TRBD1 matches at 9 bases. Germline V gives CDR1 MGHDK, CDR2 SYGVNS. The CDR3 is 14 residues long. V shed 6 bases, J shed 4 bases, and the junction held 4 bases outside the gene matches. CDR3 DNA sequence: TGTGCCAGCAGAAGACAGGGGGAGAATCAGCCCCAGCATTTT. This sequence encodes CASRRQGENQPQHF.

The V gene is TRBV2, the J gene TRBJ2-5; TRBD1 agrees at 11 bases. The CDR3 length is 16 residues. Trimming cost V 5 bases and J 0 bases; bases outside gene matches: 5. From germline, CDR1 is SNHLY and CDR2 FYNNEI. The CDR3 nucleotides read TGTGCCAGCAGTCCGCGGACAGGGGGCAACCAAGAGACCCAGTACTTC. Amino acid sequence: CASSPRTGGNQETQYF.

This chain connects TRBV2 to TRBJ1-3; D unclear. CDR1 and CDR2 (germline): SNHLY, FYNNEI. This CDR3 comprises 16 residues. V lost 7 bases and J 2 bases, leaving 18 bases between the germline ends. In DNA form, the CDR3 reads TGTGCCAGCACCTCCCGGGGAATAAGAGCTGGAAACACCATATATTTT. The encoded protein is CASTSRGIRAGNTIYF.

The chain employs TRBV6-5 and TRBJ1-5, with TRBD1 identical over 7 bases. The ends lost 5 bases at V and 3 bases at J; junction bases unmatched: 1. Per the germline V gene, CDR1 is MNHEY and CDR2 is SVGAGI. The CDR3 is made up of 13 amino acids. The CDR3 region has the DNA TGTGCCAGCAGTACAGGGGTCAATCAGCCCCAGCATTTT. Translated: CASSTGVNQPQHF.

The CDR3 bases are TGTGCCAGCAGCGTAGTAATCGAGGATACGCAGTATTTT. Protein product: CASSVVIEDTQYF. The gene calls are TRBV9 and TRBJ2-3; D unclear. V was clipped by 0 bases and J by 6 bases, with 8 bases between them. The CDR3 is 13 amino acids. Germline assignment: CDR1 SGDLS and CDR2 YYNGEE.

This sequence joins TRBV24-1 and TRBJ2-1; TRBD2 agrees at 8 bases. V shed 3 bases, J shed 2 bases, and the junction held 8 bases outside the gene matches. Looked up from germline, CDR1 is KGHDR and CDR2 is SFDVKD. This CDR3 is built from 17 residues. In DNA form, the CDR3 reads TGTGCCACCAGTGATAAGACTAGCGCTATTACCTACAATGAGCAGTTCTTC. Protein sequence: CATSDKTSAITYNEQFF.